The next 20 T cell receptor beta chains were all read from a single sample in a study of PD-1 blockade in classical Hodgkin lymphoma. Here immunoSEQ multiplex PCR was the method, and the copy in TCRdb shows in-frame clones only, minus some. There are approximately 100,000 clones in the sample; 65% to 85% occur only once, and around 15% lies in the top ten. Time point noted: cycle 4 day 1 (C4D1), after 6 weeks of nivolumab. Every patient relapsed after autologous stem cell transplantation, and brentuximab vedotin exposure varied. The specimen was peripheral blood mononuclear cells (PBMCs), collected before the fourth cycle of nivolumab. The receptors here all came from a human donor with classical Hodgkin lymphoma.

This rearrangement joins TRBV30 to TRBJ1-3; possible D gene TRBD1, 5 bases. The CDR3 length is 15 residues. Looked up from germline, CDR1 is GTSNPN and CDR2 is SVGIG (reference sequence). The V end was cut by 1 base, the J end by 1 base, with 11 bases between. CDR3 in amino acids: CAWSGGVASGNTIYF. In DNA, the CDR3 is TGTGCCTGGAGTGGAGGGGTAGCGTCTGGAAACACCATATATTTT.

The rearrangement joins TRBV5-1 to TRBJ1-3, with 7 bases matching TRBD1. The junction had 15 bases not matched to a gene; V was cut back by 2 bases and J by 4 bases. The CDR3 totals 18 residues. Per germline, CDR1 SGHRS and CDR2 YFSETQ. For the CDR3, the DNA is TGCGCCAGCAGCTTAACGACAGGGTCTAGTCGGGGAGGAAACACCATATATTTT. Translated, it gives CASSLTTGSSRGGNTIYF.

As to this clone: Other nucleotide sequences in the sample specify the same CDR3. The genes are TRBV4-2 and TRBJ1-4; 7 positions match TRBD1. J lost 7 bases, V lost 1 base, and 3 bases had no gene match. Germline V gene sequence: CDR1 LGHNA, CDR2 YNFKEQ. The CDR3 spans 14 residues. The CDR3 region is CASSQGQGGEKLFF. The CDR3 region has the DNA TGTGCCAGCAGCCAAGGACAGGGCGGTGAAAAACTGTTTTTT.

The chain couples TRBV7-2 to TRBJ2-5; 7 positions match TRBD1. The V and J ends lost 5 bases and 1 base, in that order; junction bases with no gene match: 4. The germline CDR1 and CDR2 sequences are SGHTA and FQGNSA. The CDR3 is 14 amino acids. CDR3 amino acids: CASSPGQPQETQYF. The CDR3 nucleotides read TGTGCCAGCAGCCCGGGACAGCCCCAAGAGACCCAGTACTTC.

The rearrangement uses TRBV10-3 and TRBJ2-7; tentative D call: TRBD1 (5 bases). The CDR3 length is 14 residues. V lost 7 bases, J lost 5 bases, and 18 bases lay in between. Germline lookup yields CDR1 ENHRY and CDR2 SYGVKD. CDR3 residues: CAITQDQGAHEQYF. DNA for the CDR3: TGTGCCATCACCCAGGATCAGGGCGCCCACGAGCAGTACTTC.

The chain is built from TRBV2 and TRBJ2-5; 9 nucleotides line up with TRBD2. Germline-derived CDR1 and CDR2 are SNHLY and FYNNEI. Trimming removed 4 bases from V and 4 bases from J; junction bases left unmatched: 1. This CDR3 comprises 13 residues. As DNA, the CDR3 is TGTGCCAGCAGTGCACTAGCGGGAGAGACCCAGTACTTC. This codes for CASSALAGETQYF. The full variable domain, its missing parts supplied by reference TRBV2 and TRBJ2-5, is EPEVTQTPSHQVTQMGQEVILRCVPISNHLYFYWYRQILGQKVEFLVSFYNNEISEKSEIFDDQFSVERPDGSNFTLKIRSTKLEDSAMYFCASSALAGETQYFGPGTRLLVL.

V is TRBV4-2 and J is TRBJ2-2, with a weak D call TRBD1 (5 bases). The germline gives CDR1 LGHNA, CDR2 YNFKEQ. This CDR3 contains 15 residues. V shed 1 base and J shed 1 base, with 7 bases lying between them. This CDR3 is CASSQADKNTGELFF. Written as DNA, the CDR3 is TGTGCCAGCAGCCAAGCGGACAAGAACACCGGGGAGCTGTTTTTT.

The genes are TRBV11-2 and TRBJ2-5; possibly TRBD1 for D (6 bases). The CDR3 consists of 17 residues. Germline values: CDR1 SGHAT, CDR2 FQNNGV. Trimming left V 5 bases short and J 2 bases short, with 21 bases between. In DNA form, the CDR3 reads TGTGCCAGCAGCAAACACCGCCCGACAGGAACGCAAGAGACCCAGTACTTC. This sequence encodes CASSKHRPTGTQETQYF. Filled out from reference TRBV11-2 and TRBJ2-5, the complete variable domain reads EAGVAQSPRYKIIEKRQSVAFWCNPISGHATLYWYQQILGQGPKLLIQFQNNGVVDDSQLPKDRFSAERLKGVDSTLKIQPAKLEDSAVYLCASSKHRPTGTQETQYFGPGTRLLVL.

The CDR3 region is CSVGGGLQPQHF. The CDR3 DNA reads TGCAGCGTTGGGGGGGGTCTTCAGCCCCAGCATTTT. The chain uses TRBV29-1 and TRBJ1-5, with a tentative D call TRBD1 (5 bases). CDR3 length: 12 residues. CDR1 is SQVTM and CDR2 is ANQGSEA in the germline V gene. V shed 4 bases and J shed 6 bases, with 10 bases lying between them.

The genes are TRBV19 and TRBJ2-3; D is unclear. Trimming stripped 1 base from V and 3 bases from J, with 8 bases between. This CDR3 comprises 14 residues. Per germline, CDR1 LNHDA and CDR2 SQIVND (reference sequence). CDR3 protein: CASSIGWMTDTQYF. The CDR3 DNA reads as TGTGCCAGTAGTATAGGATGGATGACAGATACGCAGTATTTT.

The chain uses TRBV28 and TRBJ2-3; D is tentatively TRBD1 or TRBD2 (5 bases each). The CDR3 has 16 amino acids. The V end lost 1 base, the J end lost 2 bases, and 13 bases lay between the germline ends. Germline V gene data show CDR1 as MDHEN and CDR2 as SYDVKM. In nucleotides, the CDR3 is TGTGCCAGCAGTTTATTGGGGGACGGGGACACAGATACGCAGTATTTT. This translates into CASSLLGDGDTDTQYF.

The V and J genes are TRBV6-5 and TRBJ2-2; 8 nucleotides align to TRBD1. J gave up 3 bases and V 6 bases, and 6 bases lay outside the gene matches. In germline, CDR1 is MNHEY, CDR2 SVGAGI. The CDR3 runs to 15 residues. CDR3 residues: CASSGQGSYTGELFF. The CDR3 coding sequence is TGTGCCAGCAGCGGACAGGGCTCCTACACCGGGGAGCTGTTTTTT.

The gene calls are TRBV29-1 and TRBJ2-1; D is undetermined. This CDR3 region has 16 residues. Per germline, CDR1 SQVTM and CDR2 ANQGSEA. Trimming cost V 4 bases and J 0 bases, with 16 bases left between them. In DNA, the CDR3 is TGCAGCGTTGGTGCAGGAAAGGTTAGCTCCTACAATGAGCAGTTCTTC. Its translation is CSVGAGKVSSYNEQFF.

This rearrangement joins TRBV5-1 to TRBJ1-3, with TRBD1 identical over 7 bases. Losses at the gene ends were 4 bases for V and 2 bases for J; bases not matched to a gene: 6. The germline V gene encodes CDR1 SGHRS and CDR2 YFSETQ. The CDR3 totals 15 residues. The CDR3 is CASSTQGTPGNTIYF. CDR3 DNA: TGCGCCAGCAGCACACAGGGGACTCCTGGAAACACCATATATTTT.

CDR3 DNA: TGTGCCTGGAGCGGGGGGGGCTACGAGCAGTACTTC. It specifies CAWSGGGYEQYF. This rearrangement joins TRBV30 to TRBJ2-7; 8 bases are shared with TRBD2. Germline CDR1 GTSNPN, CDR2 SVGIG (reference sequence). V lost 3 bases, J lost 3 bases, and 1 base stayed unmatched. This CDR3 spans 12 amino acids.

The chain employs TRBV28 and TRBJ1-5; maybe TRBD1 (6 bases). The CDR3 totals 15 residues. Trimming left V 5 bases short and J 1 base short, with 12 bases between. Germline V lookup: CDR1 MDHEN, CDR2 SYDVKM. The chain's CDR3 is CASSLRGGSNQPQHF. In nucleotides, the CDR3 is TGTGCCAGCAGTCTGCGGGGGGGCAGCAATCAGCCCCAGCATTTT.

CDR3 sequence: CASSLGGQGQETQYF. As DNA, the CDR3 is TGCGCCAGCAGCTTGGGGGGCCAGGGTCAAGAGACCCAGTACTTC. V and J are TRBV5-1 and TRBJ2-5; D may be TRBD1 (5 bases). This CDR3 spans 15 amino acids. Trimming left V 0 bases short and J 2 bases short, with 11 bases between. CDR1 SGHRS and CDR2 YFSETQ come from the germline V gene.

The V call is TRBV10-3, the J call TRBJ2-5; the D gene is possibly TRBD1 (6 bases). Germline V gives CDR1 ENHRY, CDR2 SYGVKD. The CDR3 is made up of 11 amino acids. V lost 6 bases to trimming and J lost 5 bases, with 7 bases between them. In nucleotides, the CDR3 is TGTGCCATCAGCCAGGGGGAGACCCAGTACTTC. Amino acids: CAISQGETQYF.

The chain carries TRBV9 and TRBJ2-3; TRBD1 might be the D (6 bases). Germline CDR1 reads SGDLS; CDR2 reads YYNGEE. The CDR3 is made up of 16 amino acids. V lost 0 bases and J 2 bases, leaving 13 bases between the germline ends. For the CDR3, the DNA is TGTGCCAGCAGCGTAGCCGCGACAGGCCTCACAGATACGCAGTATTTT. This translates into CASSVAATGLTDTQYF.

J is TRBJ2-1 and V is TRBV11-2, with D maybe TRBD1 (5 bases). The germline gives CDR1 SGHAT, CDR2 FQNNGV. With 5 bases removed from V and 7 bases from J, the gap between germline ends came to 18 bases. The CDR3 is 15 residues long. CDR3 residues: CASSRRVVGRNEQFF. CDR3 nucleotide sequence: TGTGCCAGCAGCCGCAGGGTTGTAGGGCGGAATGAGCAGTTCTTC.